What follows is one T cell receptor (beta chain) and its context. Antigen specificity is unknown. V lost 2 bases, J lost 0 bases, and 8 bases lay in between. Germline CDR1 MDHEN, CDR2 SYDVKM. The CDR3 sequence is 15 residues long. This entry comes from a study of graft-versus-host responses after intestinal transplantation. General study points: Early post-transplant HvG declines tracked with peak circulating GvH clone levels.

This table comes from immunoSEQ multiplex PCR, and its TCRdb copy is limited to in-frame clones, with some not included. The table records 95,000 to 150,000 clones, about 95% of them present only once. This sequence was found in a human donor who received an intestinal transplant. V and J are TRBV28 and TRBJ2-1, with D hard to call. This specimen consisted of unstimulated CD8+ T cells sorted from spleen or lymph node cells, obtained before intestinal transplant. CDR3 sequence reads: CASSLASSSYNEQFF. The CDR3 DNA sequence: TGTGCCAGCAGTTTAGCTTCGAGCTCCTACAATGAGCAGTTCTTC.